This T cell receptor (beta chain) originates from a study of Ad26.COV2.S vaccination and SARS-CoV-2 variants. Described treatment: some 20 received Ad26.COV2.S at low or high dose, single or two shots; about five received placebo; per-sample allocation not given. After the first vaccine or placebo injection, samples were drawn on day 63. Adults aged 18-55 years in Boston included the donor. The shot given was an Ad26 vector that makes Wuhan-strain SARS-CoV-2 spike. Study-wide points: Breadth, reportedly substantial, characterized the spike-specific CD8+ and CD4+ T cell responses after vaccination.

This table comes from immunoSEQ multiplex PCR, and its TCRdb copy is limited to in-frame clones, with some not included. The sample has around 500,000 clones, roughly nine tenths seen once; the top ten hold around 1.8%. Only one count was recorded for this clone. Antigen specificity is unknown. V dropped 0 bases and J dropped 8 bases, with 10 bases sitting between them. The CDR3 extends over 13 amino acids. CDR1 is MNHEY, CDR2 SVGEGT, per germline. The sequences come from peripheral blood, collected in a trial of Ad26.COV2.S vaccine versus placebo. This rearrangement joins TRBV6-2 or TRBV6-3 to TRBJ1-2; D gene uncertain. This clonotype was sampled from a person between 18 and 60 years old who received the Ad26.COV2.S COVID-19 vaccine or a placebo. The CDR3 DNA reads TGTGCCAGCAGTTACTCGGAAAGGGTCGGCTACACCTTC. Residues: CASSYSERVGYTF.